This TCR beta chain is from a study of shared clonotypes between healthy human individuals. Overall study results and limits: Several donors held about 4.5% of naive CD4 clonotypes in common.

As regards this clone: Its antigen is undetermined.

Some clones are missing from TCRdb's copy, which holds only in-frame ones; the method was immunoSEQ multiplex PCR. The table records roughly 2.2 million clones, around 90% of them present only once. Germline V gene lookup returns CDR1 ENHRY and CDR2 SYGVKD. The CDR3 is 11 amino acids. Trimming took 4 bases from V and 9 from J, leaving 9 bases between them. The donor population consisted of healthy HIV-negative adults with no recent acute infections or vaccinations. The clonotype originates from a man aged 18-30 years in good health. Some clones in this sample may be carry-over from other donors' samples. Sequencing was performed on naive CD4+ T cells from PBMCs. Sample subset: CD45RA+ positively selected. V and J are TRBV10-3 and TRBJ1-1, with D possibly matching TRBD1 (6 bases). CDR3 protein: CAISGGAQAFF. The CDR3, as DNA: TGTGCCATCAGTGGGGGGGCGCAAGCTTTCTTT.